This entry lists 12 T cell receptor beta chains sequenced from one sample in a study of control samples from healthy donors and cancer patients. The data were produced by immunoSEQ multiplex PCR, yet TCRdb's version contains in-frame clones alone and is incomplete. The data contain 130,000 or so clones, approximately 90% of them singletons. Material: blood. The receptor source for this set is a man aged 50-59 years in good health.

This clone was seen only once. The CDR3 sequence is CASSPSQVQEQYF. The CDR3 region has the DNA TGTGCCAGCAGCCCCTCCCAAGTTCAGGAGCAGTACTTC. The chain links TRBV3-1 (or the pseudogene TRBV3-2) to TRBJ2-7; D uncertain. The CDR3 runs 13 residues. The V end was cut by 4 bases, the J end by 7 bases, with 14 bases between. Looked up from germline, CDR1 is LGHDT and CDR2 is YNNKEL (reference sequence).

A few counts support this clone. CDR3 sequence (DNA): TGTGCCAGCAGCGTTTCTGAGGACAGCGAAGCTTTCTTT. Translating gives CASSVSEDSEAFF. V is TRBV9 and J is TRBJ1-1; maybe TRBD1 (6 bases). Germline V gene sequence: CDR1 SGDLS, CDR2 YYNGEE. Between the trimmed V and J ends, which lost 2 bases and 8 bases, there was a span of 13 bases. The CDR3 is 13 residues long. Based on the CDR3 plus reference TRBV9 and TRBJ1-1, the full variable domain is DSGVTQTPKHLITATGQRVTLRCSPRSGDLSVYWYQQSLDQGLQFLIQYYNGEERAKGNILERFSAQQFPDLHSELNLSSLELGDSALYFCASSVSEDSEAFFGQGTRLTVV.

This clone has just a few counts. The chain is built from TRBV5-6 and TRBJ2-7; 7 nucleotides match TRBD1. The CDR3 runs to 15 residues. The trim removed 1 base at V and 1 base at J, leaving 5 bases unmatched. In germline, CDR1 is SGHDT, CDR2 YYEEEE. The CDR3 DNA reads as TGTGCCAGCAGCTTGACAGGGGCCCGATCCTACGAGCAGTACTTC. Its protein product is CASSLTGARSYEQYF.

The V and J genes are TRBV14 and TRBJ1-6, with TRBD1 as a possible D gene (5 bases). Between the trimmed V and J ends, which lost 4 bases and 7 bases, there was a span of 14 bases. Per the germline V gene, CDR1 is SGHDN and CDR2 is FVKESK. The CDR3 runs 15 residues. CDR3 in DNA: TGTGCCAGCAGCCGGCTCCAGGGAGGGAATTCACCCCTCCACTTT. It translates to CASSRLQGGNSPLHF.

This chain links TRBV10-3 with TRBJ1-1; D is unresolved. Germline V CDR1 and CDR2: ENHRY, SYGVKD. The V end was cut by 0 bases, the J end by 1 base, with 6 bases between. CDR3 length: 14 amino acids. DNA of the CDR3: TGTGCCATCAGTGAGTCCCATGGGAACACTGAAGCTTTCTTT. It translates to CAISESHGNTEAFF.

The chain joins TRBV30 to TRBJ1-5; 8 nucleotides agree with TRBD1. Looked up from germline, CDR1 is GTSNPN and CDR2 is SVGIG (reference sequence). Trimming removed 5 bases from V and 4 bases from J; junction bases left unmatched: 7. The CDR3 sequence is 14 residues long. This CDR3 is CAWGDTGGNQPQHF. In DNA form, the CDR3 reads TGTGCCTGGGGGGATACAGGGGGGAATCAGCCCCAGCATTTT.

The chain joins TRBV21-1 to TRBJ2-7; TRBD2 is the table's D call and was not checked against the DNA. TRBV21-1 is an annotated pseudogene. The CDR3 covers 18 residues. CDR3 region: CARPRVAGGRVLRYEQYF. The CDR3 DNA follows: TGTGCCAGGCCCAGGGTAGCGGGGGGCCGGGTACTCAGGTACGAGCAGTACTTC.

J is TRBJ2-1 and V is TRBV18; D ambiguous. This CDR3 is 13 amino acids long. V shed 2 bases and J shed 8 bases, with 10 bases lying between them. Per germline, CDR1 KGHSH and CDR2 LQKENI. The CDR3 reads CASSPNGWDEQFF. Written as DNA, the CDR3 is TGTGCCAGCTCACCAAATGGATGGGATGAGCAGTTCTTC.

The rearrangement joins TRBV2 to TRBJ2-3; maybe TRBD2 (6 bases). Germline values: CDR1 SNHLY, CDR2 FYNNEI. CDR3 length equals 13 residues. The ends were cut back, 7 bases at V and 1 base at J, with 9 bases in the middle. The DNA of the CDR3 is TGTGCCAGCACGGCTAGCGGCACAGATACGCAGTATTTT. The encoded protein is CASTASGTDTQYF.

The gene calls are TRBV5-4 and TRBJ2-2; tentatively, D is TRBD2 (6 bases). V was trimmed by 7 bases and J by 3 bases, leaving 16 bases between them. This CDR3 is 15 amino acids long. The germline CDR1 and CDR2 sequences are SGHNT and YYREEE (reference sequence). The CDR3, as DNA: TGTGCCAGCGCTCCGGGACGGAGGGACACCGGGGAGCTGTTTTTT. Translated, it gives CASAPGRRDTGELFF.

The gene calls are TRBV4-1 and TRBJ2-1; no clear D. There are 13 residues in the CDR3. V lost 4 bases to trimming and J lost 9 bases, with 13 bases between them. Germline V gene lookup returns CDR1 MGHRA and CDR2 YSYEKL. CDR3 nucleotides: TGCGCCAGCAGCCGGAAAGACAACGGTGAGCAGTTCTTC. Translation: CASSRKDNGEQFF.

The rearrangement links TRBV11-3 to TRBJ2-7, with D hard to call. Germline CDR1 SGHNT, CDR2 YENEEA. The length of the CDR3 is 12 residues. The germline V and J ends were trimmed by 5 bases and 2 bases, with 7 bases remaining between them. CDR3 protein: CASSPGAYEQYF. The DNA for the CDR3 is TGTGCCAGCAGCCCGGGCGCCTACGAGCAGTACTTC.